This T cell receptor beta chain stems from a study of T cell responses to AZD1222 COVID-19 vaccine. General study findings and limits: The study reported that nearly half of spike-specific TCRs target unmutated variant regions. Recipients of AZD1222 seropositive at baseline numbered only 5 to 7.

Data came from immunoSEQ multiplex PCR; TCRdb stores just in-frame clones and leaves some out. The data show some 120,000 clones, roughly 85% seen once. Trimming cost V 2 bases and J 3 bases; bases outside gene matches: 5. The CDR3 runs 15 residues. CDR1 is SGHRS, CDR2 YFSETQ, per germline. Concerning this clone: Its antigen is currently unknown.

The origin of this receptor is an adult in good health. This chain uses TRBV5-1 with TRBJ2-3, with TRBD2 identical over 8 bases. The sequencing here drew on peripheral blood, taken on day 0 of AZD1222 vaccination. As DNA, the CDR3 is TGCGCCAGCAGCTTAGCGGGGGCCCGAACAGATACGCAGTATTTT. It codes for CASSLAGARTDTQYF. The full variable domain, rest sourced from reference TRBV5-1 and TRBJ2-3, is KAGVTQTPRYLIKTRGQQVTLSCSPISGHRSVSWYQQTPGQGLQFLFEYFSETQRNKGNFPGRFSGRQFSNSRSEMNVSTLELGDSALYLCASSLAGARTDTQYFGPGTRLTVL.